This TCR beta chain derives from a study of blood T cell repertoires in COVID-19. Across the whole study: Acute and convalescent COVID-19 specimens originated in the United States, Italy and Spain.

There are 15 residues in the CDR3. With 3 bases clipped from V and 3 bases from J, the junction kept 5 bases outside the gene matches. Germline CDR1 and CDR2: SGHRS and YFSETQ. Assay used: immunoSEQ multiplex PCR; TCRdb lists only in-frame clones, some missing. The table has over 20,000 clones, approximately 86% seen once. Sequencing was carried out using peripheral blood. This clonotype originated in a human donor in a cohort sampled during active COVID-19. The rearrangement links TRBV5-1 to TRBJ1-5; 8 bases are a match to TRBD1. CDR3 coding DNA: TGCGCCAGCAGCTGGGGGACAGGATACAATCAGCCCCAGCATTTT. This translates into CASSWGTGYNQPQHF.